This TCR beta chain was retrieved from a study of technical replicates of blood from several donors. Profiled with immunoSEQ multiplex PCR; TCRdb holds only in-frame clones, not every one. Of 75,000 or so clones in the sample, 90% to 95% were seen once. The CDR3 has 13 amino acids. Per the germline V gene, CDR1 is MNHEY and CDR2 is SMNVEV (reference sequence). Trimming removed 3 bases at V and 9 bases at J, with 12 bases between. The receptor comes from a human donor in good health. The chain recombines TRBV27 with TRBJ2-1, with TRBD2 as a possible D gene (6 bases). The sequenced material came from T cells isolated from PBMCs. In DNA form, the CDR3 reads TGTGCCAGCAGTTTGGGGGGAGGAGCTGAGCAGTTCTTC. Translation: CASSLGGGAEQFF.